Listed below are T cell receptor beta chains from one sample, sequenced in a study of blood T cell repertoires in COVID-19. Profiled with immunoSEQ multiplex PCR; TCRdb holds only in-frame clones, not every one. Here the sample spans a few hundred thousand clones, 90% being singletons. The sample comprised PBMCs or T cells enriched from blood (not recorded which). All receptors derive from a woman under 30 with acute COVID-19. CDR3s include the opening cysteine and the closing phenylalanine or tryptophan. Each record gives: CDR3 protein, CDR3 length, J gene, clone size, V gene. Clone size is stated in some rows and not others, as once, few, many or a class when expanded.

cdr3_aa: CASSLGLGRGNTGELFF
cdr3_length: 17
j_call: TRBJ2-2
clone_size: -
v_call: TRBV7-9

cdr3_aa: CASSLQQGNRYNEQFF
cdr3_length: 16
j_call: TRBJ2-1
clone_size: -
v_call: TRBV5-1

cdr3_aa: CAWRAGTGPIRYEKLFF
cdr3_length: 17
j_call: TRBJ1-4
clone_size: -
v_call: TRBV30

cdr3_aa: CAWRGTIWSDKYQETQYF
cdr3_length: 18
j_call: TRBJ2-5
clone_size: -
v_call: TRBV30

cdr3_aa: CASSAYTGTGGRGYTF
cdr3_length: 16
j_call: TRBJ1-2
clone_size: -
v_call: TRBV5-1

cdr3_aa: CASSFGTGDFSNEKLFF
cdr3_length: 17
j_call: TRBJ1-4
clone_size: -
v_call: TRBV28

cdr3_aa: CASSLTGDPTPIPTGELFF
cdr3_length: 19
j_call: TRBJ2-2
clone_size: -
v_call: TRBV4-3

cdr3_aa: CASSLGVSAETQYF
cdr3_length: 14
j_call: TRBJ2-5
clone_size: -
v_call: TRBV7-6

cdr3_aa: CASSQSRLVDTQYF
cdr3_length: 14
j_call: TRBJ2-3
clone_size: -
v_call: TRBV3-1/TRBV3-2

cdr3_aa: CASSPVRGASDEQYF
cdr3_length: 15
j_call: TRBJ2-7
clone_size: -
v_call: TRBV7-2

cdr3_aa: CATRTRIGDNEQFF
cdr3_length: 14
j_call: TRBJ2-1
clone_size: few
v_call: TRBV19

cdr3_aa: CASRDGLAGADTQYF
cdr3_length: 15
j_call: TRBJ2-3
clone_size: -
v_call: TRBV2

cdr3_aa: CASSRPAGEETQYF
cdr3_length: 14
j_call: TRBJ2-5
clone_size: -
v_call: TRBV7-2

cdr3_aa: CASSLAGDWNEQFF
cdr3_length: 14
j_call: TRBJ2-1
clone_size: -
v_call: TRBV7-9

cdr3_aa: CASLQGFDYGYTF
cdr3_length: 13
j_call: TRBJ1-2
clone_size: -
v_call: TRBV2

cdr3_aa: CASTETGLGNQPQHF
cdr3_length: 15
j_call: TRBJ1-5
clone_size: -
v_call: TRBV19

cdr3_aa: CASRRPGQKNSPLHF
cdr3_length: 15
j_call: TRBJ1-6
clone_size: few
v_call: TRBV11-2

cdr3_aa: CASSLGYSYGYTF
cdr3_length: 13
j_call: TRBJ1-2
clone_size: -
v_call: TRBV5-1

cdr3_aa: CASSINLSYEQYF
cdr3_length: 13
j_call: TRBJ2-7
clone_size: -
v_call: TRBV19

cdr3_aa: CASSVGTGFPNTGELFF
cdr3_length: 17
j_call: TRBJ2-2
clone_size: -
v_call: TRBV9

cdr3_aa: CASSSPGAVYGYTF
cdr3_length: 14
j_call: TRBJ1-2
clone_size: -
v_call: TRBV5-1

cdr3_aa: CASSSPGLAGDSYNEQFF
cdr3_length: 18
j_call: TRBJ2-1
clone_size: -
v_call: TRBV25-1

cdr3_aa: CASSFGQGLLLPNGYTF
cdr3_length: 17
j_call: TRBJ1-2
clone_size: once
v_call: TRBV7-2

cdr3_aa: CASSQESLAGVVGEQFF
cdr3_length: 17
j_call: TRBJ2-1
clone_size: -
v_call: TRBV4-3

cdr3_aa: CASSLRAGGAPSLLYNEQFF
cdr3_length: 20
j_call: TRBJ2-1
clone_size: once
v_call: TRBV14

cdr3_aa: CASSLIDEQFF
cdr3_length: 11
j_call: TRBJ2-1
clone_size: -
v_call: TRBV12-3/TRBV12-4

cdr3_aa: CASFEGAYNEQFF
cdr3_length: 13
j_call: TRBJ2-1
clone_size: once
v_call: TRBV25-1

cdr3_aa: CQVASGYNEQFF
cdr3_length: 12
j_call: TRBJ2-1
clone_size: once
v_call: TRBV29-1

cdr3_aa: CASSQVGDEQYF
cdr3_length: 12
j_call: TRBJ2-7
clone_size: -
v_call: TRBV3-1/TRBV3-2

cdr3_aa: CASSEQGQGVYEQYF
cdr3_length: 15
j_call: TRBJ2-7
clone_size: -
v_call: TRBV28

cdr3_aa: CASSYSTYLGARNQPQHF
cdr3_length: 18
j_call: TRBJ1-5
clone_size: -
v_call: TRBV6-2/TRBV6-3

cdr3_aa: CASRLAGVYNEQFF
cdr3_length: 14
j_call: TRBJ2-1
clone_size: -
v_call: TRBV27

cdr3_aa: CASSLRTGPSGTQYF
cdr3_length: 15
j_call: TRBJ2-5
clone_size: -
v_call: TRBV27

cdr3_aa: CASSLNRGTHEQYF
cdr3_length: 14
j_call: TRBJ2-7
clone_size: -
v_call: TRBV14